This is a list of T cell receptor beta chains from one sample in a study of early stage breast cancer tumors. Here immunoSEQ multiplex PCR was the method, and the copy in TCRdb shows in-frame clones only, minus some. Of more than 5,500 clones listed, over 65% are singletons. The sequenced sample was normal breast tissue next to the tumor. These receptors were taken from a person in their forties with breast cancer. CDR3s include the opening cysteine and the closing phenylalanine or tryptophan. D genes are given only for firm matches. Clone size appears in some rows only: once, few, many, or a class for an expanded clone.

d_gene | j_gene | abundance | v_gene | CDR3aa | CDR3nt
NA | TRBJ2-6 | NA | TRBV6-5 | CASSSRVSGANVLTF | TGTGCCAGCAGTTCCAGAGTCTCTGGGGCCAACGTCCTGACTTTC
NA | TRBJ2-5 | NA | TRBV10-3 | CAIARGVEEETQYF | TGTGCCATAGCCCGAGGGGTCGAGGAAGAGACCCAGTACTTC
NA | TRBJ2-6 | NA | TRBV6-4 | CASSAHIVRGDITGANVLTF | TGTGCCAGCAGTGCCCATATAGTGCGGGGCGATATTACTGGGGCCAACGTCCTGACTTTC
NA | TRBJ2-7 | few | TRBV7-9 | CASSSGPSNEQYF | TGTGCCAGCAGCTCCGGACCATCGAACGAGCAGTACTTC
TRBD2 | TRBJ2-1 | NA | TRBV10-1 | CASSETSGRSNYNEQFF | TGCGCCAGCAGTGAGACTAGCGGGAGGTCAAATTACAATGAGCAGTTCTTC
NA | TRBJ2-1 | few | TRBV11-2 | CASSLDGAPVNEQFF | TGTGCCAGCAGCTTAGATGGAGCCCCAGTGAATGAGCAGTTCTTC
NA | TRBJ1-1 | NA | TRBV29-1 | CSVEDLSGHETEAFF | TGCAGCGTTGAAGATCTGTCGGGACACGAAACTGAAGCTTTCTTT
TRBD2 | TRBJ2-7 | NA | TRBV6-1 | CASSRDYSGRYEQYF | TGTGCCAGCAGTCGCGACTATAGCGGGAGATACGAGCAGTACTTC
NA | TRBJ2-1 | NA | TRBV2 | CASSEGETYNEQFF | TGTGCCAGCAGTGAGGGGGAAACCTACAATGAGCAGTTCTTC
NA | TRBJ2-2 | NA | TRBV5-6 | CASSRPTSSGELFF | TGTGCCAGCAGCCGACCCACGAGCTCCGGGGAGCTGTTTTTT
NA | TRBJ2-1 | few | TRBV4-1 | CASSQGGQGSYNEQFF | TGCGCCAGCAGCCAAGGGGGCCAGGGGTCCTACAATGAGCAGTTCTTC
NA | TRBJ1-2 | once | TRBV2 | CARLAPGRNYGYTF | TGTGCCAGACTGGCTCCGGGACGGAACTATGGCTACACCTTC
NA | TRBJ1-6 | NA | TRBV7-2 | CASSLVNGNSPLHF | TGTGCCAGCAGCTTAGTAAACGGCAATTCACCCCTCCACTTT
NA | TRBJ2-3 | NA | TRBV5-1 | CASRYPGSVGDTQYF | TGCGCCAGCAGGTACCCAGGCTCAGTAGGGGATACGCAGTATTTT